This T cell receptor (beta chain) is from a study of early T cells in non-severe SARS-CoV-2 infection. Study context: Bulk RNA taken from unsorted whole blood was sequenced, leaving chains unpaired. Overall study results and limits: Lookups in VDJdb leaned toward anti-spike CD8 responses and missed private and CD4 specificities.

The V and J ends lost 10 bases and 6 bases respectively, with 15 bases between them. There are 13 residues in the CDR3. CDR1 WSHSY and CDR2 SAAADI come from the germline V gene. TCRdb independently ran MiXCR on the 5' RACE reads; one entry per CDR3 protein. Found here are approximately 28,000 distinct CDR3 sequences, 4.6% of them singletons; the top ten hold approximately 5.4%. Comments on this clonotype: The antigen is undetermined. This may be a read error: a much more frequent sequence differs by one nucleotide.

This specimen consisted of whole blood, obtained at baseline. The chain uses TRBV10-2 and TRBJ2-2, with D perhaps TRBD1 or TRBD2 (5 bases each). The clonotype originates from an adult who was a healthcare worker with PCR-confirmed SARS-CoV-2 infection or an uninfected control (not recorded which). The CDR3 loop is CANRDVGAGELFF. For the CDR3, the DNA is TGCGCCAACAGAGACGTGGGGGCCGGGGAGCTGTTTTTT.